These T cell receptor beta chains were read from a single sample in a study of blood T cell repertoires in COVID-19. Sequenced by immunoSEQ multiplex PCR; TCRdb stores in-frame clones only, minus some. The table lists approximately 250,000 clones, 84% of them singletons. The material sequenced was peripheral blood. The receptors were gathered from a woman aged 40 to 49 who had recovered from COVID-19. Both conserved end residues are part of each CDR3. A D gene is named only where the DNA matches it firmly. Rows give clone size only sometimes, using once, few, many, or a class for an expanded clone.

V gene	D gene	J gene	clone size	CDR3 protein	CDR3 DNA
TRBV5-1	TRBD1	TRBJ1-1	-	CASSLAPTGANTEAFF	TGCGCCAGCAGCTTGGCTCCGACAGGGGCAAACACTGAAGCTTTCTTT
TRBV19	-	TRBJ1-2	few	CASSGAATNYGYTF	TGTGCCAGTAGTGGGGCAGCTACTAACTATGGCTACACCTTC
TRBV7-9	TRBD1	TRBJ1-4	-	CASSSLGQGGEKLFF	TGTGCCAGCAGCTCTCTCGGACAGGGCGGTGAAAAACTGTTTTTT
TRBV13	-	TRBJ1-6	-	CASSQGRSPLHF	TGTGCCAGCAGTCAGGGTAGGTCACCCCTCCACTTT
TRBV7-8	TRBD1	TRBJ1-5	-	CASSLGQYQPQHF	TGTGCCAGCAGCTTGGGACAGTACCAGCCCCAGCATTTT
TRBV3-1/TRBV3-2	-	TRBJ1-1	once	CASSQGRSKAFF	TGTGCCAGCAGCCAGGGGCGGAGTAAAGCTTTCTTT
TRBV3-1/TRBV3-2	-	TRBJ2-6	-	CASSHSSGANVLTF	TGTGCCAGCAGCCATTCATCTGGGGCCAACGTCCTGACTTTC
TRBV18	-	TRBJ1-6	once	CASSLASGQLYNSPLHF	TGTGCCAGCTCACTAGCCTCCGGACAGCTCTATAATTCACCCCTCCACTTT
TRBV4-1	TRBD2	TRBJ2-1	-	CASSHERGSLFF	TGCGCCAGCAGCCACGAGCGGGGGTCCCTCTTCTTC
TRBV11-1	-	TRBJ1-2	few	CASSLNRDANYGYTF	TGTGCCAGCAGCTTAAACAGGGATGCTAACTATGGCTACACCTTC
TRBV9	-	TRBJ1-2	-	CASSVATVPQGGYTF	TGTGCCAGCAGCGTAGCGACAGTCCCACAGGGTGGCTACACCTTC
TRBV27	-	TRBJ1-1	-	CASSRDSEAFF	TGTGCCAGCAGCCGAGACAGTGAAGCTTTCTTT
TRBV6-2/TRBV6-3	TRBD2	TRBJ2-1	-	CASSTLAGKYNEQFF	TGTGCCAGCAGCACACTAGCGGGGAAATACAATGAGCAGTTCTTC
TRBV5-1	TRBD2	TRBJ2-3	-	CASSLGSGGAGTQYF	TGCGCCAGCAGCTTGGGAAGCGGGGGGGCCGGTACGCAGTATTTT
TRBV7-8	TRBD1	TRBJ1-3	-	CASSTRDRGFSAGNTIYF	TGTGCCAGCAGCACCCGGGACAGGGGATTCTCTGCTGGAAACACCATATATTTT
TRBV5-1	-	TRBJ1-5	-	CASSETGLQPQHF	TGCGCCAGCAGCGAAACAGGGCTCCAGCCCCAGCATTTT
TRBV30	-	TRBJ2-7	-	CAWSRQYEQYF	TGTGCCTGGAGTCGTCAGTACGAGCAGTACTTC
TRBV18	-	TRBJ1-5	-	CASSPPSSQASNQPQHF	TGTGCCAGCTCACCTCCGTCAAGCCAGGCTTCCAATCAGCCCCAGCATTTT
TRBV5-4	-	TRBJ1-2	-	CASSFSGTNYGYTF	TGTGCCAGCAGCTTTTCCGGGACTAACTATGGCTACACCTTC
TRBV2	TRBD1	TRBJ2-5	-	CATKDRVGQTQYF	TGTGCCACAAAGGACAGGGTCGGACAGACCCAGTACTTC
TRBV5-1	-	TRBJ2-1	-	CASSLVAVSSYNEQFF	TGCGCCAGCAGCTTGGTGGCAGTCAGCTCCTACAATGAGCAGTTCTTC
TRBV7-8	TRBD1	TRBJ1-6	-	CASSQTGAGSPLHF	TGTGCCAGCAGCCAAACAGGGGCTGGGTCACCCCTCCACTTT
TRBV7-2	TRBD1	TRBJ1-6	-	CASSQTGGGGSPLHF	TGTGCCAGCAGCCAGACAGGGGGAGGTGGATCACCCCTCCACTTT
TRBV19	TRBD2	TRBJ2-2	-	CASIPWGGNTGELFF	TGTGCCAGTATTCCCTGGGGGGGAAACACCGGGGAGCTGTTTTTT
TRBV6-2/TRBV6-3	-	TRBJ1-1	-	CASSYPSEAFF	TGTGCCAGCAGTTACCCTTCGGAAGCTTTCTTT
TRBV3-1/TRBV3-2	TRBD1	TRBJ1-1	-	CASRPTGAGTEAFF	TGTGCCAGCAGACCCACAGGGGCGGGCACTGAAGCTTTCTTT
TRBV11-2	-	TRBJ2-2	-	CASSLVGRGGELFF	TGTGCCAGCAGCTTAGTGGGGCGAGGCGGGGAGCTGTTTTTT
TRBV28	-	TRBJ1-6	-	CASSFGPLGRAGRFYNSPLHF	TGTGCCAGCAGTTTTGGCCCCCTAGGACGCGCAGGGAGGTTTTATAATTCACCCCTCCACTTT
TRBV5-4	-	TRBJ2-7	few	CASSPRGFEQYF	TGTGCCAGCAGCCCTAGGGGGTTCGAGCAGTACTTC
TRBV3-1/TRBV3-2	TRBD2	TRBJ2-3	-	CASSQPGGDTQYF	TGTGCCAGCAGCCAACCGGGAGGAGATACGCAGTATTTT
TRBV4-1	-	TRBJ2-2	-	CASSHKQGLNTGELFF	TGCGCCAGCAGCCACAAACAGGGATTGAACACCGGGGAGCTGTTTTTT
TRBV24-1	-	TRBJ2-6	-	CATSDPVGASGANVLTF	TGTGCCACCAGTGACCCGGTGGGGGCGAGCGGGGCCAACGTCCTGACTTTC
TRBV2	-	TRBJ2-7	-	CASSDDTSYEQYF	TGTGCCAGCAGTGATGACACCTCCTACGAGCAGTACTTC
TRBV6-1	TRBD1	TRBJ2-1	-	CASSEGLDRRKFF	TGTGCCAGCAGTGAAGGACTGGACAGGCGGAAGTTCTTC
TRBV11-2	-	TRBJ2-1	-	CASSLVSRSNEQFF	TGTGCCAGCAGCTTAGTGTCCAGGTCTAATGAGCAGTTCTTC
TRBV30	TRBD1	TRBJ1-5	once	CAWSEGQGDQPQHF	TGTGCCTGGAGCGAGGGACAGGGAGATCAGCCCCAGCATTTT
TRBV7-9	-	TRBJ2-1	once	CASSLGGEGEQFF	TGTGCCAGCAGCTTAGGGGGAGAGGGTGAGCAGTTCTTC
TRBV2	-	TRBJ1-4	-	CASSNPGNPNEKLFF	TGTGCCAGCAGTAATCCAGGGAATCCCAATGAAAAACTGTTTTTT
TRBV18	TRBD1	TRBJ1-1	-	CASTGAKDTEAFF	TGTGCCAGCACAGGGGCCAAGGACACTGAAGCTTTCTTT
TRBV30	-	TRBJ2-7	-	CAWSLNYEQYF	TGTGCCTGGAGTCTAAACTACGAGCAGTACTTC
TRBV5-1	-	TRBJ2-2	-	CASSLVGVGGVNTGELFF	TGCGCCAGCAGCTTGGTGGGCGTTGGCGGGGTAAACACCGGGGAGCTGTTTTTT
TRBV5-1	TRBD1	TRBJ2-5	-	CASSPGQGEETQYF	TGCGCCAGCAGCCCGGGACAGGGTGAAGAGACCCAGTACTTC
TRBV9	-	TRBJ2-2	-	CASSGTDGLTGELFF	TGTGCCAGCAGCGGGACAGATGGACTCACCGGGGAGCTGTTTTTT
TRBV7-3	-	TRBJ2-1	-	CASSSGASYNEQFF	TGTGCCAGCAGCTCAGGGGCCTCCTACAATGAGCAGTTCTTC
TRBV4-2	TRBD2	TRBJ2-1	-	CASSQGPSGDNEQFF	TGTGCCAGCAGCCAAGGTCCTAGCGGGGACAATGAGCAGTTCTTC
TRBV7-6	-	TRBJ2-2	-	CASSLVRSTGELFF	TGTGCCAGCAGCTTAGTCAGATCCACCGGGGAGCTGTTTTTT
TRBV5-1	TRBD1	TRBJ2-5	-	CASSLGTGGYDTQYF	TGCGCCAGCAGCCTGGGGACAGGGGGCTATGATACCCAGTACTTC
TRBV7-9	-	TRBJ2-2	-	CASSLGGSTGELFF	TGTGCCAGCAGCTTAGGAGGGAGCACCGGGGAGCTGTTTTTT
TRBV11-2	-	TRBJ2-7	-	CASSLGRTSYEQYF	TGTGCCAGCAGCCTGGGGAGGACCTCCTACGAGCAGTACTTC
TRBV9	TRBD1	TRBJ1-4	-	CASSVSGTGGDKLFF	TGTGCCAGCAGCGTTTCCGGGACAGGGGGTGACAAACTGTTTTTT
TRBV3-1/TRBV3-2	TRBD2	TRBJ2-3	-	CASSYPGTSGGTQYF	TGTGCCAGCAGCTACCCCGGGACTAGCGGGGGTACGCAGTATTTT
TRBV6-1	TRBD1	TRBJ1-5	-	CASSDAGTGRSGNQPQHF	TGTGCCAGCAGTGACGCCGGGACAGGGAGATCTGGCAATCAGCCCCAGCATTTT
TRBV18	-	TRBJ2-1	few	CASSPGGEQFF	TGTGCCAGCTCACCGGGCGGGGAGCAGTTCTTC
TRBV4-1	-	TRBJ1-5	few	CASSQDKRGQPQHF	TGCGCCAGCAGCCAAGATAAGCGGGGTCAGCCCCAGCATTTT
TRBV9	-	TRBJ2-5	once	CASSAQLSETQYF	TGTGCCAGCAGCGCTCAACTTTCGGAGACCCAGTACTTC
TRBV15	TRBD1	TRBJ2-5	-	CATSRGQVDQETQYF	TGTGCCACCAGCAGGGGACAGGTTGACCAAGAGACCCAGTACTTC
TRBV9	-	TRBJ1-1	-	CASSGVTGLSEAFF	TGTGCCAGCAGCGGAGTTACAGGGTTGAGTGAAGCTTTCTTT
TRBV5-1	-	TRBJ2-3	-	CASSLASETDTQYF	TGCGCCAGCAGCTTGGCCTCAGAAACAGATACGCAGTATTTT
TRBV2	TRBD1	TRBJ1-5	once	CASSALGQPDQPQHF	TGTGCCAGCAGTGCTCTGGGACAGCCTGATCAGCCCCAGCATTTT